The clone carrying this T cell receptor (beta chain) was detected ten times or more. Its specificity is unknown. These data are taken from a study of T cells in Graves' hyperthyroidism and ophthalmopathy. Study-level findings and limits: Prediction of ophthalmopathy progression came a median roughly 6.6 months pre-onset. Among thyroid clonotypes expanded above 0.001, most also appeared in blood.

Template material for amplifying TCR beta CDR3 regions consisted of RNA transcripts. The HTBI primer set drove a first-round RT-PCR of the TCR CDR3. TCRdb reprocessed the multiplex PCR reads via MiXCR and lists one record per CDR3 protein. Of approximately 250,000 distinct CDR3 sequences listed, more than 20% were seen once; the top ten hold under 40%. V lost 5 bases, J lost 2 bases, and 16 bases lay in between. The CDR3 is 15 amino acids. CDR1 is MDHEN and CDR2 is SYDVKM in the germline V gene. Clinicians diagnosed patients from clinical symptoms, serum thyroxine and TRAb, thyroid ultrasound and orbital computed tomography.

The chain is built from TRBV28 and TRBJ2-7; tentative D call: TRBD2 (5 bases). The sequence derives from a middle-aged woman with Graves' ophthalmopathy. The specimen was blood. In DNA form, the CDR3 reads TGTGCCAGCAGTAGCTCGGACTGGATCCCCTACGAGCAGTACTTC. Translating gives CASSSSDWIPYEQYF.